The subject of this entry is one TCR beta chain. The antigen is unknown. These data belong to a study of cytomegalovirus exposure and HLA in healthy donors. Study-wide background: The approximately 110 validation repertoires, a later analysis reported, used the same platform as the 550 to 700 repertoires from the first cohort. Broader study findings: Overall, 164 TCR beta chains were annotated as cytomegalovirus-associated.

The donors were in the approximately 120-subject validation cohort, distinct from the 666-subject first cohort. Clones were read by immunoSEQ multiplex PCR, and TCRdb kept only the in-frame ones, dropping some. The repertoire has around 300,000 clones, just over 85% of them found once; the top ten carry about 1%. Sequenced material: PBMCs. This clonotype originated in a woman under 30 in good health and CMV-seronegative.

The CDR3 coding sequence is TGTGCCAGCTCGCTGCTAGAGTCCGGGGAGCTGTTTTTT. Protein sequence: CASSLLESGELFF. The rearrangement joins TRBV18 to TRBJ2-2; D is ambiguous. CDR1 KGHSH and CDR2 LQKENI come from the germline V gene. CDR3 length: 13 amino acids. V dropped 6 bases and J dropped 6 bases, with 11 bases sitting between them.